The table lists the clone carrying this T cell receptor (beta chain) with a count of one. Its antigen is unidentified. J lost 3 bases, V lost 3 bases, and 4 bases had no gene match. From germline, CDR1 is MDHEN and CDR2 SYDVKM. The CDR3 is 14 residues long. These data originate in a study of OX40 agonist ivuxolimab in advanced cancers. Study at large: Prior therapy, whether anti-PD-1, anti-PD-L1 or anti-CTLA-4, was allowed, and roughly 40% had some. Study observations and caveats: The 0.1-3.0 mg/kg partial responders had among the lowest clonal expansion. Clonal expansion was seen in CD4+ and CD8+ blood T cells by week 6 at 0.1 to 3.0 mg/kg.

Some clones are missing from TCRdb's copy, which holds only in-frame ones; the method was immunoSEQ multiplex PCR. This table holds tens of thousands of clones, less than 95% found once. V usage is TRBV28 and J usage is TRBJ2-7, with 8 bases lining up with TRBD1. The TCR was taken from an adult with an advanced solid tumor such as melanoma, head and neck, liver or kidney cancer. Sequenced here: CD4+ or CD8+ T cells sorted from blood, sampled in a trial of the OX40 agonist ivuxolimab. CDR3 in amino acids: CASSFQGQGYEQYF. CDR3 DNA sequence: TGTGCCAGCAGTTTTCAAGGACAGGGCTACGAGCAGTACTTC.